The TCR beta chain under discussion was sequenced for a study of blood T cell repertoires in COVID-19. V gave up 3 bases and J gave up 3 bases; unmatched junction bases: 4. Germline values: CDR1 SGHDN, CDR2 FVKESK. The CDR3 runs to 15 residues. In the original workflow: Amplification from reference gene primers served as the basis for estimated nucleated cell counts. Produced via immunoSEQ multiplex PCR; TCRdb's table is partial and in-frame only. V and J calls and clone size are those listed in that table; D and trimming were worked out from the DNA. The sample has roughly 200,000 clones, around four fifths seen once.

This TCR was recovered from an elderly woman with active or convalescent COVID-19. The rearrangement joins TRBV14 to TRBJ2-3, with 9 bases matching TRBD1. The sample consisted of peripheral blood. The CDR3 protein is CASSHATGGTDTQYF. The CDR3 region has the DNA TGTGCCAGCAGCCATGCGACAGGGGGGACAGATACGCAGTATTTT.